This T cell receptor (beta chain) stems from a study of OX40 agonist ivuxolimab in advanced cancers. The V gene's germline CDR1 is SGHDN and CDR2 FVKESK. V was pared by 1 base and J by 8 bases, with 7 bases of the junction left unmatched. The CDR3 extends over 16 amino acids. Produced via immunoSEQ multiplex PCR; TCRdb's table is partial and in-frame only. The data show tens of thousands of clones, with about 88% seen just once and about 12% held by the top ten. The sequence came from an adult with an advanced solid tumor such as melanoma, head and neck, liver or kidney cancer. V gene TRBV14 combines with J gene TRBJ2-1; 11 bases line up with TRBD2. Sequencing was performed on CD4+ or CD8+ T cells sorted from blood, taken in a trial of the OX40 agonist ivuxolimab. The CDR3 region is CASSQAVSGRVDEQFF. CDR3 coding DNA: TGTGCCAGCAGCCAAGCTGTTAGCGGGAGGGTGGATGAGCAGTTCTTC.